The rows below give T cell receptor beta chains drawn from one sample of a study of T cells in Graves' hyperthyroidism and ophthalmopathy. Each CDR3 protein is one row after TCRdb ran MiXCR on the multiplex PCR reads. This table has about 420,000 distinct CDR3 sequences, 12% to 15% appearing once. Sequencing was carried out using blood. Receptors originate from a woman between 18 and 29 years old with Graves' hyperthyroidism. Both conserved end residues are part of each CDR3. A D gene is named only where the DNA matches it firmly. Size values are once, few and many counts, or a class for expanded clones, and some rows have none.

size,D,V,J,DNA,CDR3
.,TRBD2,TRBV24-1,TRBJ2-7,TGTGCCACCAGTGACCGTCGGGAGGGTGGCTACGAGCAGTACTTC,CATSDRREGGYEQYF
many,TRBD2,TRBV5-1,TRBJ2-1,TGCGCCAGCATGCGTGGGCGGGAGGCCCGGGCCGAGCAGTTCTTC,CASMRGREARAEQFF
many,TRBD1,TRBV11-2,TRBJ1-1,TGTGCCAGCAGCTCTGGGACAGGGGGCGGCACTGAAGCTTTCTTT,CASSSGTGGGTEAFF
.,.,TRBV28,TRBJ2-5,TGTGCCAGCAGTCCACTAAGGGACATCCAAGAGACCCAGTACTTC,CASSPLRDIQETQYF
many,.,TRBV6-1,TRBJ2-5,TGTGCCAGCAGTGTAAGTCGCGAGACCCAGTACTTC,CASSVSRETQYF
few,.,TRBV7-6,TRBJ1-1,TGTGCCAGCAGCTTAGGGGTAACGTCTGAAGCTTTCTTT,CASSLGVTSEAFF
.,.,TRBV5-1,TRBJ1-1,TGCGCCAGCAGCCTGGGACTCGCGAACGCTGAAGCTTTCTTT,CASSLGLANAEAFF
many,.,TRBV7-9,TRBJ2-1,TGTGCCAGCAGCTTAACCCAGGGAGACAATGAGCAGTTCTTC,CASSLTQGDNEQFF
.,.,TRBV7-6,TRBJ1-5,TGTGCCAGCAGCTCAGCAGGGTCAGGACAGCCCCAGCATTTT,CASSSAGSGQPQHF
.,TRBD1,TRBV19,TRBJ1-2,TGTGCCAGTACCACCCCGGGACAGGGGGCTCGTGGCTACACCTTC,CASTTPGQGARGYTF
.,TRBD1,TRBV19,TRBJ2-7,TGTGCCAGTAGTACCACCGGGACAGGGGTCTACGAGCAGTACTTC,CASSTTGTGVYEQYF
.,.,TRBV5-1,TRBJ2-1,TGCGCCAGCAGCTTGTGGGGAGCGGGACAGAGCTCCTACAATGAGCAGTTCTTC,CASSLWGAGQSSYNEQFF
many,TRBD1,TRBV29-1,TRBJ2-7,TGCAGCGTTGAAGATCGGTTCTCAGGACAGGGTGACGAGCAGTACTTC,CSVEDRFSGQGDEQYF
.,TRBD1,TRBV5-1,TRBJ2-2,TGCGCCAGCAGCTTGATCGGGACAGGGGGCTTGGGGACCGGGGAGCTGTTTTTT,CASSLIGTGGLGTGELFF
many,.,TRBV20-1,TRBJ2-3,TGCAGTGCTAGAGATATGCGGGATCGCACAGATACGCAGTATTTT,CSARDMRDRTDTQYF
many,.,TRBV6-1,TRBJ1-2,TGTGCCAGCAGTGAAGTTCGCAGCTACACCTTC,CASSEVRSYTF
many,TRBD1,TRBV11-2,TRBJ2-7,TGTGCCAGCAGCCCGACCGGGACAGGGGGGCAGTACTTC,CASSPTGTGGQYF
many,.,TRBV11-2,TRBJ1-5,TGTGCCAGCAGCTTAGATACAGGGCGACATCAGCCCCAGCATTTT,CASSLDTGRHQPQHF
.,.,TRBV4-3,TRBJ2-4,TGCGCCAGCAGCCAAGATGGAGGGGGCGAGAACATTCAGTACTTC,CASSQDGGGENIQYF
medium-sized,.,TRBV7-9,TRBJ1-1,TGTGCCAGCAGCTCAACCTACGGTACTGAAGCTTTCTTT,CASSSTYGTEAFF
many,.,TRBV6-6,TRBJ1-5,TGTGCCAGCAGTTACTCGACCCCAGGGGTGAGCAATCAGCCCCAGCATTTT,CASSYSTPGVSNQPQHF
many,TRBD2,TRBV5-1,TRBJ2-1,TGCGCCAGCAGCTTGGAAACTAGCGGGGAGTACAATGAGCAGTTCTTC,CASSLETSGEYNEQFF
.,.,TRBV27,TRBJ1-5,TGTGCCAGCAGTCCCATTAGCACTTATAGCAATCAGCCCCAGCATTTT,CASSPISTYSNQPQHF
few,.,TRBV29-1,TRBJ1-5,TGCAGCTTTTCCTGGGGTAATCAGCCCCAGCATTTT,CSFSWGNQPQHF
many,.,TRBV5-1,TRBJ2-1,TGCGCCAGCAGCTTGTTACAGGGAATCGCGGGAGTGACCTACAATGAGCAGTTCTTC,CASSLLQGIAGVTYNEQFF
.,.,TRBV28,TRBJ1-2,TGTGCCAGCAGTTATCAGGGCGGCGGCTATGGCTACACCTTC,CASSYQGGGYGYTF
many,.,TRBV20-1,TRBJ2-3,TGCAGTGCTAGATACCCAGGGGACTACACAGATACGCAGTATTTT,CSARYPGDYTDTQYF
many,.,TRBV30,TRBJ1-3,TGTGCCTGGAGCGACGGACGGATCCTACTCTCTGGAAACACCATATATTTT,CAWSDGRILLSGNTIYF
many,.,TRBV11-2,TRBJ2-1,TGTGCCAGCAGCCCCTCGGGGGGCGGCTACAATGAGCAGTTCTTC,CASSPSGGGYNEQFF
.,.,TRBV27,TRBJ2-7,TGTGCCAGCAAGGGGGGCTCCCACGAGCAGTACTTC,CASKGGSHEQYF
many,TRBD2,TRBV20-1,TRBJ2-7,TGCAGTGCTAGAACACCCACTAGCGGCCGTTACGAGCAGTACTTC,CSARTPTSGRYEQYF
many,.,TRBV3-1,TRBJ1-1,TGTGCCAGCAGACAGACACGGGGAGCGAAAATGAACACTGAAGCTTTCTTT,CASRQTRGAKMNTEAFF
many,TRBD2,TRBV5-1,TRBJ2-3,TGCGCCAGCAGCGGAAAAGCGGGACCTAGCACAGATACGCAGTATTTT,CASSGKAGPSTDTQYF
many,TRBD1,TRBV3-1,TRBJ1-6,TGCGCCAGCAGTCAGGGACAGGACAATTCACCCCTCCACTTT,CASSQGQDNSPLHF
many,.,TRBV9,TRBJ2-1,TGTGCCAGCAGCGTAGACGGGTACACCTACAATGAGCAGTTCTTC,CASSVDGYTYNEQFF
few,.,TRBV19,TRBJ2-5,TGTGCCAGTAGTATTTGGGAGAGTGGAAAAGAGACCCAGTACTTC,CASSIWESGKETQYF
many,TRBD1,TRBV2,TRBJ2-1,TGTGCCAGCAGTGAAGATCACGGACAGGGGCTCTACAATGAGCAGTTCTTC,CASSEDHGQGLYNEQFF
once,.,TRBV29-1,TRBJ1-3,TGCAGCGTTCACTCTTCGGGGCTCTCTGGAAACACCATATATTTT,CSVHSSGLSGNTIYF
many,.,TRBV6-1,TRBJ1-2,TGTGCCAGCAGTGAATTGCATGGCTACACCTTC,CASSELHGYTF
few,.,TRBV14,TRBJ2-5,TGTGCCAGCAGCCAAGAAATCGGGGGCGAGACCCAGTACTTC,CASSQEIGGETQYF
many,TRBD2,TRBV2,TRBJ2-3,TGTGCCAGAGGGACTAGCGGGAGGTTGTCCACAGATACGCAGTATTTT,CARGTSGRLSTDTQYF
many,.,TRBV27,TRBJ2-3,TGTGCCAGCAGTTTTTGGGGGGGGCGAGATACGCAGTATTTT,CASSFWGGRDTQYF
few,TRBD1,TRBV7-9,TRBJ1-5,TGTGCCAGCAGCTTAACGACAGGGGGCGGCAATCAGCCCCAGCATTTT,CASSLTTGGGNQPQHF
many,TRBD2,TRBV2,TRBJ2-2,TGTGCCAGCATGGTAGCGGGTCTGAACACCGGGGAGCTGTTTTTT,CASMVAGLNTGELFF
many,.,TRBV5-4,TRBJ1-2,TGTGCCAGCAGCTTGATCGGGCGCGGGAGCTATGGCTACACCTTC,CASSLIGRGSYGYTF
.,.,TRBV9,TRBJ1-2,TGTGCCAGCAGCGTAGACGCAGGGACCCACTATGGCTACACCTTC,CASSVDAGTHYGYTF
many,.,TRBV27,TRBJ1-2,TGTGCCAGCAGTTTGGTAGGGGGAAGGAACTATGGCTACACCTTC,CASSLVGGRNYGYTF
few,.,TRBV28,TRBJ1-6,TGTGCCAGCAGCCCTTCCCCGGGGGATTCACCCCTCCACTTT,CASSPSPGDSPLHF
few,TRBD2,TRBV6-1,TRBJ2-5,TGTGCCAGCAGGGGGGGGACTAGCGGGGGGGGGCAAGAGACCCAGTACTTC,CASRGGTSGGGQETQYF
few,.,TRBV5-6,TRBJ2-1,TGTGCCAGCAGCGGAAAGAGCTCCTACAATGAGCAGTTCTTC,CASSGKSSYNEQFF
.,TRBD2,TRBV14,TRBJ2-1,TGTGCCAGCAGCCAGTTCGGGACTAGCGGGAGACTAGTCGGTAATGAGCAGTTCTTC,CASSQFGTSGRLVGNEQFF
many,TRBD2,TRBV28,TRBJ2-1,TGTGCCAGCAGTTACTTGGGACTAGCGGGAGGGAGACCCTACAATGAGCAGTTCTTC,CASSYLGLAGGRPYNEQFF
few,.,TRBV20-1,TRBJ1-1,TGCAGTGCTGCGGGCGAGTTTGGCACTGAAGCTTTCTTT,CSAAGEFGTEAFF
few,.,TRBV19,TRBJ2-1,TGTGCCAGTAGTATAAGGGGGGACTACGACAATGAGCAGTTCTTC,CASSIRGDYDNEQFF
many,TRBD2,TRBV20-1,TRBJ2-1,TGCAGTGCCTTTAGACTAGCCGACAATGAGCAGTTCTTC,CSAFRLADNEQFF
.,TRBD2,TRBV20-1,TRBJ2-7,TGCAGTGCTATTGATGCTAGCGGGACCCGCTACGAGCAGTACTTC,CSAIDASGTRYEQYF
many,.,TRBV7-9,TRBJ1-1,TGTGCCATTGACTTCATGAACACTGAAGCTTTCTTT,CAIDFMNTEAFF
few,.,TRBV6-5,TRBJ2-6,TGTGCCAGCAGTCCCCCCCTCCAACGCCTCAGCTCTGGGGCCAACGTCCTGACTTTC,CASSPPLQRLSSGANVLTF
few,.,TRBV29-1,TRBJ1-4,TGCAGCGTTAACACGGGTCCGGGAAAACTGTTTTTT,CSVNTGPGKLFF